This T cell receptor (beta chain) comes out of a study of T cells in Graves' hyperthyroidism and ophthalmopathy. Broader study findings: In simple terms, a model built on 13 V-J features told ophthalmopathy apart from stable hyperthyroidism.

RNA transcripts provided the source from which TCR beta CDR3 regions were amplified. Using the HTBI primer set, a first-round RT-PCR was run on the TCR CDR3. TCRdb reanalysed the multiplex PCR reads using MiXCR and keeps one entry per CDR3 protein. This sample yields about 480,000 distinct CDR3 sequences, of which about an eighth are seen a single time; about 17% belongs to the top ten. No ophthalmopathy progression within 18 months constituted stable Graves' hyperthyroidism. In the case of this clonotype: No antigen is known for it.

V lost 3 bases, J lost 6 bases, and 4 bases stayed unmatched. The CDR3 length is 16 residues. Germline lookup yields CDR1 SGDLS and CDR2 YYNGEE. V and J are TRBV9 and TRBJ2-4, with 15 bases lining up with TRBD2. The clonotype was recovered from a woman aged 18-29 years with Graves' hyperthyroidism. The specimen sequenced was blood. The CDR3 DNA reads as TGTGCCAGCAGCGCCGGACTAGCGGGGGGGGCAAACATTCAGTACTTC. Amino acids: CASSAGLAGGANIQYF.